Each of the 18 T cell receptor beta chains below was sequenced from the same sample in a study of blood T cell repertoires in COVID-19. The data were produced by immunoSEQ multiplex PCR, yet TCRdb's version contains in-frame clones alone and is incomplete. The data show 60,000 to 85,000 clones, about four fifths seen once. The specimen was peripheral blood. Receptors were obtained from a man between 65 and 85 years old with acute or convalescent COVID-19.

The chain couples TRBV7-2 to TRBJ2-2; 13 nucleotides align to TRBD2. Trimming at V came to 3 bases and at J to 7 bases, leaving 5 bases not matched to a gene. This CDR3 has 16 amino acids. Germline V gives CDR1 SGHTA, CDR2 FQGNSA. CDR3 loop: CASSFGTSGTGGELFF. The CDR3, as DNA: TGTGCCAGCAGCTTCGGGACTAGCGGGACGGGCGGGGAGCTGTTTTTT.

The rearrangement uses TRBV19 and TRBJ2-1; 8 bases are shared with TRBD1. The CDR3 has 15 residues. V was pared by 9 bases and J by 2 bases, with 9 bases of the junction left unmatched. Germline CDR1 LNHDA, CDR2 SQIVND (reference sequence). The CDR3 coding sequence is TGTGCCAGCGGACCCGGGACAGGCCCCTACAATGAGCAGTTCTTC. Protein sequence: CASGPGTGPYNEQFF.

A few counts support this clone. J is TRBJ1-1 and V is TRBV12-5, with D tentatively TRBD1 (5 bases). This CDR3 has 12 residues. V lost 2 bases and J 8 bases, leaving 9 bases between the germline ends. Germline V gene lookup returns CDR1 LGHNT and CDR2 FRNRAP. The CDR3 DNA reads as TGTGCTAGTGGTTTGCCCCCAGGGGAAGCTTTCTTT. This encodes CASGLPPGEAFF. Together with reference TRBV12-5 and TRBJ1-1, the CDR3 gives the full variable domain: DARVTQTPRHKVTEMGQEVTMRCQPILGHNTVFWYRQTMMQGLELLAYFRNRAPLDDSGMPKDRFSAEMPDATLATLKIQPSEPRDSAVYFCASGLPPGEAFFGQGTRLTVV.

This clone was observed a handful of times. This sequence joins TRBV4-1 and TRBJ2-1, with 10 positions matching TRBD2. The CDR3 is 17 residues long. Trimming cost V 4 bases and J 7 bases; bases outside gene matches: 13. Per the germline V gene, CDR1 is MGHRA and CDR2 is YSYEKL. CDR3 DNA sequence: TGCGCCAGCAGCCTCACCAGGGCTAGCGGGAGTAAGAATGAGCAGTTCTTC. Translating gives CASSLTRASGSKNEQFF.

This clone was observed a few times. The chain joins TRBV4-2 to TRBJ2-1, with 7 bases matching TRBD1. Germline CDR1 LGHNA, CDR2 YNFKEQ. The CDR3 is made up of 14 amino acids. V lost 7 bases to trimming and J lost 3 bases; unmatched junction nucleotides: 6. The CDR3 sequence: CASTTGTDYNEQFF. The DNA for the CDR3 is TGTGCCAGCACTACCGGGACAGACTACAATGAGCAGTTCTTC.

This chain joins TRBV7-2 and TRBJ2-2; 8 nucleotides line up with TRBD1. The CDR3 extends over 15 amino acids. Looked up from germline, CDR1 is SGHTA and CDR2 is FQGNSA. The V and J ends lost 1 base and 6 bases, in that order; junction bases with no gene match: 4. The CDR3 nucleotides read TGTGCCAGCAGCTTAGTTCGGACAGGGTCCGGGGAGCTGTTTTTT. Protein sequence: CASSLVRTGSGELFF.

This chain uses TRBV27 with TRBJ1-2; possible D gene TRBD1, 5 bases. Germline lookup yields CDR1 MNHEY and CDR2 SMNVEV (reference sequence). Trimming took 2 bases from V and 4 from J, leaving 8 bases between them. The CDR3 is 13 amino acids. The CDR3 sequence is CASSLQGGYGYTF. The DNA of the CDR3 is TGTGCCAGCAGTTTACAGGGAGGCTATGGCTACACCTTC.

The chain links TRBV4-1 to TRBJ1-1; D is perhaps TRBD1 (6 bases). CDR3 length: 14 amino acids. V was clipped by 4 bases and J by 1 base, with 10 bases between them. Germline loops: CDR1 MGHRA, CDR2 YSYEKL. The CDR3 DNA is TGCGCCAGCAGCCTCCTACAGGGGAACACTGAAGCTTTCTTT. Protein product: CASSLLQGNTEAFF.

In this sample, this clone turned up once. Germline and junction disagree at one end, which may indicate a read error. J is TRBJ2-3 and V is TRBV7-7, with a tentative D call TRBD2 (6 bases). This CDR3 has 15 amino acids. Germline CDR1 is SSHAT and CDR2 is FNYEAQ (reference sequence). This CDR3 is CASSLGGPRTDTQYF. The CDR3 DNA follows: TGTGCTAGCAGCTTAGGAGGGCCTCGCACAGATACGCAGTATTTT.

The V call is TRBV14, the J call TRBJ1-2; TRBD1 matches at 7 bases. The V gene end was trimmed by 0 bases and the J gene end by 8 bases; junction bases not matched to a gene: 3. CDR1 and CDR2 (germline): SGHDN, FVKESK. The CDR3 sequence is 13 residues long. This CDR3 is CASSQDLGGGYTF. In DNA form, the CDR3 reads TGTGCCAGCAGCCAAGATCTAGGGGGCGGCTACACCTTC. Drawing the rest from reference TRBV14 and TRBJ1-2, the complete variable domain is EAGVTQFPSHSVIEKGQTVTLRCDPISGHDNLYWYRRVMGKEIKFLLHFVKESKQDESGMPNNRFLAERTGGTYSTLKVQPAELEDSGVYFCASSQDLGGGYTFGSGTRLTVV.

This chain links TRBV21-1 with TRBJ1-3. TRBV21-1 is termed a pseudogene. The CDR3 consists of 16 residues. For the CDR3, the DNA is TGTGCCAGCAGCTTACGCCCTCCCCGGGTTGAAAACACCATATATTTT. Its translation is CASSLRPPRVENTIYF.

The rearrangement uses TRBV5-1 and TRBJ2-2, with TRBD2 matching 8 bases. V lost 4 bases, J lost 5 bases, and 7 bases stayed unmatched. CDR3 size: 15 residues. Germline V CDR1 and CDR2: SGHRS, YFSETQ. This chain's CDR3 is CASSAREGLTGELFF. DNA of the CDR3: TGCGCCAGCAGCGCCCGGGAGGGCCTTACCGGGGAGCTGTTTTTT.

A single count supports this clone. Distinct nucleotide sequences in the sample also encode this CDR3. The rearrangement uses TRBV11-3 and TRBJ2-1; 14 bases line up with TRBD2. The CDR3 is 15 amino acids. The germline CDR1 and CDR2 sequences are SGHNT and YENEEA. The V segment lost 1 base and the J segment 7 bases; nucleotides outside the gene matches: 0. The CDR3, as DNA: TGTGCCAGCAGCTTAGGACTAGCGGGAGGGAATGAGCAGTTCTTC. Protein: CASSLGLAGGNEQFF.

This rearrangement joins TRBV7-8 to TRBJ1-1, with unresolved D. Germline V lookup: CDR1 SGHVS, CDR2 FQNEAQ. The CDR3 has 13 residues. Trimming pared 6 bases from V and 0 bases from J, leaving 8 bases between. The CDR3 sequence is CASSPSLNTEAFF. In DNA form, the CDR3 reads TGTGCCAGCAGTCCATCCCTGAACACTGAAGCTTTCTTT.

This clone was seen at least ten times. The chain combines TRBV15 with TRBJ1-2, with D unclear. The CDR3 consists of 14 residues. Germline CDR1 is LNHNV and CDR2 is YYDKDF (reference sequence). The V and J ends lost 0 bases and 7 bases respectively, with 12 bases between them. The CDR3 protein is CATSRDRQVSGYTF. Written as DNA, the CDR3 is TGTGCCACCAGCAGAGATCGACAAGTCAGTGGCTACACCTTC. Together with reference TRBV15 and TRBJ1-2, the CDR3 gives the full variable domain: DAMVIQNPRYQVTQFGKPVTLSCSQTLNHNVMYWYQQKSSQAPKLLFHYYDKDFNNEADTPDNFQSRRPNTSFCFLDIRSPGLGDTAMYLCATSRDRQVSGYTFGSGTRLTVV.

The rearrangement uses TRBV28 and TRBJ1-2, with 7 positions matching TRBD1. The V gene's germline CDR1 is MDHEN and CDR2 SYDVKM. This CDR3 spans 14 amino acids. V dropped 6 bases and J dropped 8; count of bases not matched to a gene: 12. The chain's CDR3 is CASSSGQALQGYTF. In DNA, the CDR3 is TGTGCCAGCAGCTCCGGACAGGCACTGCAGGGCTACACCTTC.

This clone came up a few times. The chain links TRBV28 to TRBJ1-5; D is perhaps TRBD1 (5 bases). CDR3 length: 15 amino acids. Germline values: CDR1 MDHEN, CDR2 SYDVKM. The V end lost 1 base, the J end lost 2 bases, and 9 bases lay between the germline ends. The CDR3 coding sequence is TGTGCCAGCAGTTTATCAGGGTTCGGCAATCAGCCCCAGCATTTT. Translation: CASSLSGFGNQPQHF.

Notes on this clone: This may come from a read error, since a much larger clone is one base off. This chain uses TRBV28 with TRBJ2-5, with 10 bases aligning to TRBD2. Germline lookup yields CDR1 MDHEN and CDR2 SYDVKM. The CDR3 consists of 14 residues. V was pared by 5 bases and J by 5 bases, with 5 bases of the junction left unmatched. CDR3 in DNA: TGTGCCAGCAGTCCCAGCGGGAGGGGGGAGACCCAGTACTTC. Translation gives CASSPSGRGETQYF. The whole variable domain, filled in from reference TRBV28 and TRBJ2-5, reads DVKVTQSSRYLVKRTGEKVFLECVQDMDHENMFWYRQDPGLGLRLIYFSYDVKMKEKGDIPEGYSVSREKKERFSLILESASTNQTSMYLCASSPSGRGETQYFGPGTRLLVL.